A selection of T cell receptor beta chains follows, all from one sample in a study of OX40 agonist ivuxolimab in advanced cancers. This table comes from immunoSEQ multiplex PCR, and its TCRdb copy is limited to in-frame clones, with some not included. Of 66,000 or so clones detected, roughly 84% appear once; the ten largest clones hold less than 0.6%. Sample: CD4+ or CD8+ T cells sorted from blood, taken in a trial of the OX40 agonist ivuxolimab. These receptors were obtained from an adult with an advanced solid tumor such as melanoma, head and neck, liver or kidney cancer. Both conserved end residues are part of each CDR3. Each record gives: J gene, CDR3 length, V gene, D gene, clone size, CDR3 DNA, CDR3 protein. A D gene is named only where the DNA matches it firmly. Rows give clone size only sometimes, using once, few, many, or a class for an expanded clone.

TRBJ1-1 13 TRBV27 TRBD1 few TGTGCCAGCAGTTCCAACCAGGGGGTTGAAGCTTTCTTT CASSSNQGVEAFF
TRBJ2-5 15 TRBV5-1 . . TGCGCCAGCAGCTCATCAGGGGAACCGGCAGAGACCCAGTACTTC CASSSSGEPAETQYF
TRBJ2-7 15 TRBV19 . . TGTGCCAGTAGTGACCGGGGGCGAACTGCCTACGAGCAGTACTTC CASSDRGRTAYEQYF
TRBJ1-1 13 TRBV6-6 . . TGTGCCAGCAGTTACGAGGGGGGCACTGAAGCTTTCTTT CASSYEGGTEAFF
TRBJ2-3 12 TRBV7-3 . . TGTGCCAGCAGCTTAATAGGGGATACGCAGTATTTT CASSLIGDTQYF
TRBJ1-2 15 TRBV7-9 TRBD1 . TGTGCCAGCAGCTTGGGACAGCAAGCTAACTATGGCTACACCTTC CASSLGQQANYGYTF
TRBJ1-1 12 TRBV5-8 . . TGTGCCAGCAGCTTGGGCAGGGCTGAAGCTTTCTTT CASSLGRAEAFF
TRBJ2-3 16 TRBV5-4 . . TGTGCCAGCAGCTCCCGGGGACTTGGCCCGACAGATACGCAGTATTTT CASSSRGLGPTDTQYF
TRBJ2-7 15 TRBV11-2 . . TGTGCCAGCAGCTTAGAGAGTAGCCCAACCTACGAGCAGTACTTC CASSLESSPTYEQYF
TRBJ2-7 17 TRBV4-1 TRBD2 . TGCGCCAGCAGCCAAGAGCCTCCGACTAGCGGGCCATACGAGCAGTACTTC CASSQEPPTSGPYEQYF
TRBJ2-1 16 TRBV18 TRBD1 . TGTGCCAGCTCACCACCCGGGACAGGGAACTACAATGAGCAGTTCTTC CASSPPGTGNYNEQFF